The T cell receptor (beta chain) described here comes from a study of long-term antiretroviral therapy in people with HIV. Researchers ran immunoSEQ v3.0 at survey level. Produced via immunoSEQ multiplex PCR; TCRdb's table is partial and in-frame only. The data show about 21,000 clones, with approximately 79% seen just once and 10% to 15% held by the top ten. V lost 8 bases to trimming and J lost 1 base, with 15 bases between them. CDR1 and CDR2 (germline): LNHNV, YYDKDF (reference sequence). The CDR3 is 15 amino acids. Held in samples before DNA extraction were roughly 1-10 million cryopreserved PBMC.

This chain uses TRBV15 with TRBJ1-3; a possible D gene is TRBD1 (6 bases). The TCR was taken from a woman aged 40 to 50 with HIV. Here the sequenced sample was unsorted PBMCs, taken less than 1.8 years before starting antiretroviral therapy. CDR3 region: CATAFGRGSGNTIYF. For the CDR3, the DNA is TGTGCCACCGCATTTGGAAGGGGGTCTGGAAACACCATATATTTT.